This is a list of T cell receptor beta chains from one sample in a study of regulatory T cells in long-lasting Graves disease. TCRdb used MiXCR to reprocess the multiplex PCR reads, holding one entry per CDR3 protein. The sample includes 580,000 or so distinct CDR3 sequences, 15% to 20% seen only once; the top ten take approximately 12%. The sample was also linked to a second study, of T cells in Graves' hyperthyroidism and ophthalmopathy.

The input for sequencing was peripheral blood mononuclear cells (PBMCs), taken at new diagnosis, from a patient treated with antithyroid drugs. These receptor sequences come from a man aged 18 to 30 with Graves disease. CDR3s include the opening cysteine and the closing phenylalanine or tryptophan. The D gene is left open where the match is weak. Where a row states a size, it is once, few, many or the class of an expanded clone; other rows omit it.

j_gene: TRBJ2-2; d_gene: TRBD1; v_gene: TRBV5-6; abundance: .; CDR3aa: CASSLLGGTGGPGELFF; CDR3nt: TGTGCCAGCAGCTTGTTAGGCGGGACAGGGGGCCCCGGGGAGCTGTTTTTT
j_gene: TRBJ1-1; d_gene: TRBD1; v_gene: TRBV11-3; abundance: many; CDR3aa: CASSLGGQGAVTEAFF; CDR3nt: TGTGCCAGCAGCTTAGGGGGACAGGGTGCGGTCACTGAAGCTTTCTTT
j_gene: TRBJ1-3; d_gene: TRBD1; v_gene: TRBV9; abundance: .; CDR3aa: CASSVWDRGNTIYF; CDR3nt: TGTGCCAGCAGCGTATGGGACAGAGGAAACACCATATATTTT
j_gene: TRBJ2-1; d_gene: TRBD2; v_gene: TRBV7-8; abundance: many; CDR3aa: CASSLGSHRLAEYNEQFF; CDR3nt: TGTGCCAGCAGCTTAGGATCCCACCGGCTAGCGGAGTACAATGAGCAGTTCTTC
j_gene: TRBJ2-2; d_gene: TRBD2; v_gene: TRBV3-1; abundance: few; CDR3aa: CASSLGLAVSGELFF; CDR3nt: TGTGCCAGCAGCCTGGGACTAGCCGTATCCGGGGAGCTGTTTTTT
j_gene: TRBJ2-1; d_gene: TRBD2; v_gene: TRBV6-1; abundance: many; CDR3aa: CASLGLAGGEYNEQFF; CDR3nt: TGTGCCAGCCTTGGGCTAGCGGGAGGGGAATACAATGAGCAGTTCTTC
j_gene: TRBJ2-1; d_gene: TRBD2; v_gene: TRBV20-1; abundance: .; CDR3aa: CSASLGGAGYNEQFF; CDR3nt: TGCAGTGCCTCCCTCGGGGGGGCAGGTTACAATGAGCAGTTCTTC
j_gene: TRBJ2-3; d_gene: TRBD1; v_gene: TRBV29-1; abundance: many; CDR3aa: CSPWTGGTQYF; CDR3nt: TGCAGCCCCTGGACAGGGGGTACGCAGTATTTT
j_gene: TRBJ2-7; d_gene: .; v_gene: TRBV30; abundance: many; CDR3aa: CAWSVISYEQYF; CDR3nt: TGTGCCTGGAGTGTCATCAGTTACGAGCAGTACTTC
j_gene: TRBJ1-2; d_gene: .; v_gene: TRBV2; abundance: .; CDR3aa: CASCLGTYGYTF; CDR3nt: TGTGCCAGCTGTTTGGGGACCTATGGCTACACCTTC
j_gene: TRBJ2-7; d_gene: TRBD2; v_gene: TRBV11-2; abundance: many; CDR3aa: CASSSLSGRSREQYF; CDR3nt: TGTGCCAGCAGCTCCCTTAGCGGGAGATCGAGAGAGCAGTACTTC
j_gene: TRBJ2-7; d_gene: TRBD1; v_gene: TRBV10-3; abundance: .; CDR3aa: CAISVQGPGNENEQYF; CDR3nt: TGTGCCATCAGTGTACAGGGGCCGGGAAATGAAAACGAGCAGTACTTC
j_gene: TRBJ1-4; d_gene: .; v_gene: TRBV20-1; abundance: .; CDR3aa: CSARKGGRRDEKLFF; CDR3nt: TGCAGTGCAAGGAAGGGCGGCCGGAGAGATGAAAAACTGTTTTTT
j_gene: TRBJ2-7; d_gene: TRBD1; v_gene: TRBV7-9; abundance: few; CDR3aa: CASSLDRQGFYEQYF; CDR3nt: TGTGCCAGCAGCTTAGACCGACAGGGATTTTACGAGCAGTACTTC
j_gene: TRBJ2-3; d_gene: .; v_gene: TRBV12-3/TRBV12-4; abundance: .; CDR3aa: CASSTTGSSTDTQYF; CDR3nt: TGTGCCAGCAGTACCACAGGGTCTTCCACAGATACGCAGTATTTT
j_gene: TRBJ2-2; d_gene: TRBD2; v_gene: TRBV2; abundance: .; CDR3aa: CASSVQREVTGELFF; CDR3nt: TGTGCCAGCAGTGTTCAGCGGGAGGTCACCGGGGAGCTGTTTTTT
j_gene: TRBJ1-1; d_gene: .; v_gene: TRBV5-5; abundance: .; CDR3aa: CASSLGILRGVGSERTEAFF; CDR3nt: TGTGCCAGCAGCTTGGGGATTTTAAGGGGGGTGGGGAGTGAAAGGACTGAAGCTTTCTTT
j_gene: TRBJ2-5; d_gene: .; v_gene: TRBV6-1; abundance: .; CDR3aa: CASKILENQETQYF; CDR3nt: TGTGCCAGCAAGATACTAGAAAATCAAGAGACCCAGTACTTC
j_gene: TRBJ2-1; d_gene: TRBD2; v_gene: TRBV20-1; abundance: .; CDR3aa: CSAPSVAGGRQFF; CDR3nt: TGCAGTGCTCCCTCCGTGGCGGGAGGAAGACAGTTCTTC
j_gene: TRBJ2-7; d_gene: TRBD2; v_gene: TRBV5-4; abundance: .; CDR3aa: CASSQTGTSGIFEQYF; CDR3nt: TGTGCCAGCAGCCAAACCGGGACTAGCGGGATATTCGAGCAGTACTTC
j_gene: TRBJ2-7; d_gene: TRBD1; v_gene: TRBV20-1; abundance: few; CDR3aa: CSARTGVAYEQYF; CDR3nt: TGCAGTGCTCGTACAGGGGTGGCCTACGAGCAGTACTTC
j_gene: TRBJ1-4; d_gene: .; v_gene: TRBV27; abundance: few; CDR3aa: CASSGTTLGEKLFF; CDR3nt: TGTGCCAGCAGCGGAACTACATTGGGTGAAAAACTGTTTTTT
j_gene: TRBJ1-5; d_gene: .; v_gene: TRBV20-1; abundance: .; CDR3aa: CSAREARALNQPQHF; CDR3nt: TGCAGTGCTAGAGAAGCCAGAGCCCTTAATCAGCCCCAGCATTTT
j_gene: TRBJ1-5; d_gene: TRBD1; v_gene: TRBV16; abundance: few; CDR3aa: CASSPDRGESNQPQHF; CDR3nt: TGTGCCAGCAGTCCGGACAGGGGGGAGTCCAATCAGCCCCAGCATTTT
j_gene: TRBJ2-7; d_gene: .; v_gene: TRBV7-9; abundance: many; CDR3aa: CATQDRSYEQYF; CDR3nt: TGTGCCACACAAGACAGGTCCTACGAGCAGTACTTC
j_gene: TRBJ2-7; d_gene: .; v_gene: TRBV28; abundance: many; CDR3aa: CASSPRGWAGVHEQYF; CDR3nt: TGTGCCAGCAGTCCCCGGGGTTGGGCAGGGGTCCACGAGCAGTACTTC
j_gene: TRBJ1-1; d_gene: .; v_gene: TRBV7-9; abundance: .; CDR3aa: CASVGNTEAFF; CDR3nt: TGTGCCAGTGTGGGGAACACTGAAGCTTTCTTT
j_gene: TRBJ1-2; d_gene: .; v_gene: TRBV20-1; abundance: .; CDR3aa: CSARGGGESSYGYTF; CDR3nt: TGCAGTGCTAGAGGGGGGGGAGAGTCCTCCTATGGCTACACCTTC
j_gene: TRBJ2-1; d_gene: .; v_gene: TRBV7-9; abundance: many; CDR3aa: CASRRDNEQFF; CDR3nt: TGTGCCAGCAGGCGAGACAATGAGCAGTTCTTC
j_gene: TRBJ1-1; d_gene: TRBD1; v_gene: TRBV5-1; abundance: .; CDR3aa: CASSLETGRSEAFF; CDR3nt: TGCGCCAGCAGCTTGGAGACAGGGCGTTCTGAAGCTTTCTTT
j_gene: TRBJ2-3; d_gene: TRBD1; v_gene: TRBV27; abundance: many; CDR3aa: CASSFTPGTGVSTDTQYF; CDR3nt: TGTGCCAGCAGTTTTACCCCCGGGACAGGGGTTAGCACAGATACGCAGTATTTT
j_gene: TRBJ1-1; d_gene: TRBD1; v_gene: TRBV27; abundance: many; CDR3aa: CASREQGALSTEAFF; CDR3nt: TGTGCCAGCAGGGAACAGGGGGCTCTGAGCACTGAAGCTTTCTTT
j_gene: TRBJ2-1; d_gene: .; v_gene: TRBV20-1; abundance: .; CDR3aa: CSAGRSSYNEQFF; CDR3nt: TGCAGTGCGGGCCGGAGCTCCTACAATGAGCAGTTCTTC
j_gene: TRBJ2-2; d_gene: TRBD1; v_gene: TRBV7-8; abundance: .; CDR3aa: CASRQTGASGELFF; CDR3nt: TGTGCCAGCAGACAAACAGGGGCGTCCGGGGAGCTGTTTTTT
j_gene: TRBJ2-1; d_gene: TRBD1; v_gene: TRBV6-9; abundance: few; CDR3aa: CASSFAGQGAWEQFF; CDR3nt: TGTGCCAGCAGTTTTGCGGGACAGGGGGCTTGGGAGCAGTTCTTC